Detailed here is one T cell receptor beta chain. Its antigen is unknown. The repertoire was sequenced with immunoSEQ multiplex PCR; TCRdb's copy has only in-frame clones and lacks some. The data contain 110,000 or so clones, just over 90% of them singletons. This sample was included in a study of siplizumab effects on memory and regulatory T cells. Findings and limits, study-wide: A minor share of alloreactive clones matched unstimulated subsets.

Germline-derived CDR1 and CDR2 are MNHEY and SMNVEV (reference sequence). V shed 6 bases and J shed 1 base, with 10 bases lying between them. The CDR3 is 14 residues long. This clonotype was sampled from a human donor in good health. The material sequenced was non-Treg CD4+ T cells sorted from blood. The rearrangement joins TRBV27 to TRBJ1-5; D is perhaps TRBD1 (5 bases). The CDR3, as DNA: TGTGCCAGCAGAACAGGTCTGAGCAATCAGCCCCAGCATTTT. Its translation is CASRTGLSNQPQHF.